Following are 30 T cell receptor beta chains from one sample sequenced in a study of T-cell memory formation after mild COVID-19. One entry per CDR3 protein, called by TCRdb with MiXCR from the 5' RACE reads. This table holds about 470,000 distinct CDR3 sequences, roughly 25% found once. Sequencing was carried out using PBMCs or a T cell subset sorted from them (not recorded which). These receptor sequences come from an adult woman who had mild COVID-19 (a few samples of this study predate the infection). Cell type and time point are not known.

The chain has TRBV6-2 or TRBV6-3 and TRBJ1-1, with D unclear. CDR3 length: 12 residues. Trimming removed 2 bases from V and 3 bases from J, with 4 bases in between. From germline, CDR1 is MNHEY and CDR2 SVGEGT. The CDR3 reads CASSYGYTEAFF. The CDR3 DNA reads TGTGCCAGCAGTTACGGGTACACTGAAGCTTTCTTT.

This sequence joins TRBV10-3 and TRBJ2-7; D is possibly TRBD2 (6 bases). The CDR3 sequence is 15 residues long. Germline CDR1 reads ENHRY; CDR2 reads SYGVKD. The V and J ends lost 1 base and 2 bases respectively, with 12 bases between them. The CDR3 spells CAISEWRDSPYEQYF. CDR3 coding DNA: TGTGCCATCAGTGAGTGGCGGGACTCCCCCTACGAGCAGTACTTC.

In its sample, this clonotype was seen a few times. The chain links TRBV3-1 to TRBJ2-7, with TRBD1 matching 7 bases. The CDR3 is 12 residues long. Germline CDR1 is LGHDT and CDR2 is YNNKEL (reference sequence). Trimming removed 4 bases from V and 13 bases from J; junction bases left unmatched: 10. CDR3 sequence (DNA): TGTGCCAGCAGCCCTTCGGACAGGCCACTTTACTTC. It specifies CASSPSDRPLYF.

This clonotype was observed a few times. The J gene is TRBJ2-1, the V gene TRBV20-1; 10 bases line up with TRBD2. Losses at the gene ends were 8 bases for V and 7 bases for J; bases not matched to a gene: 14. This CDR3 is built from 15 residues. Germline V CDR1 and CDR2: DFQATT, SNEGSKA (reference sequence). The CDR3 spells CSFQTTSGETNEQFF. CDR3 in DNA: TGCAGTTTTCAGACCACTAGCGGGGAAACGAATGAGCAGTTCTTC.

This clonotype occurred a few times. The chain joins TRBV30 to TRBJ1-1, with D unclear. The CDR3 extends over 16 amino acids. Per the germline V gene, CDR1 is GTSNPN and CDR2 is SVGIG (reference sequence). V was pared by 0 bases and J by 0 bases, with 14 bases between. DNA of the CDR3: TGTGCCTGGAGTGTAGGAGTGGGCAGACTGAACACTGAAGCTTTCTTT. This translates into CAWSVGVGRLNTEAFF.

This clonotype was recorded only once. This chain connects TRBV6-5 to TRBJ1-1; 7 bases map to TRBD1. The trim removed 2 bases at V and 5 bases at J, leaving 8 bases unmatched. The CDR3 length is 15 residues. Germline V lookup: CDR1 MNHEY, CDR2 SVGAGI. The CDR3 is CASSYTDREGTEAFF. In DNA form, the CDR3 reads TGTGCCAGCAGTTACACCGACAGGGAGGGTACTGAAGCTTTCTTT.

This chain links TRBV30 with TRBJ2-2; 8 nucleotides line up with TRBD2. Trimming at V came to 0 bases and at J to 3 bases, leaving 6 bases not matched to a gene. CDR3 length: 16 amino acids. CDR1 GTSNPN and CDR2 SVGIG come from the germline V gene (reference sequence). As DNA, the CDR3 is TGTGCCTGGAGTGTTAAGGGACTAGTCCACACCGGGGAGCTGTTTTTT. Protein product: CAWSVKGLVHTGELFF.

The chain is built from TRBV12-3 or TRBV12-4 and TRBJ2-2, with 8 bases lining up with TRBD2. This CDR3 spans 15 amino acids. V was pared by 3 bases and J by 4 bases, with 4 bases of the junction left unmatched. The CDR3 spells CASSFTTSGTGELFF. The DNA of the CDR3 is TGTGCCAGCAGTTTTACCACTAGCGGCACCGGGGAGCTGTTTTTT.

This clonotype was observed a few times. This sequence joins TRBV7-3 and TRBJ2-1; a weak D match, TRBD1 (6 bases). The length of the CDR3 is 14 residues. Germline CDR1 reads SGHTA; CDR2 reads FQGTGA. The ends were cut back, 4 bases at V and 9 bases at J, with 16 bases in the middle. The CDR3 region has the DNA TGTGCCAGCAGCTCCAACGCTCAGGGGAGTGAGCAGTTCTTC. It is translated as CASSSNAQGSEQFF.

The V and J genes are TRBV12-3 or TRBV12-4 and TRBJ1-1, with a possible D match to TRBD1 (6 bases). The CDR3 is made up of 15 amino acids. V was cut by 0 bases and J by 5 bases, with 13 bases left in between. The CDR3: CASSLAQGRGTEAFF. DNA of the CDR3: TGTGCCAGCAGTTTAGCGCAGGGGAGAGGAACTGAAGCTTTCTTT.

This chain uses TRBV13 with TRBJ2-3; TRBD2 agrees at 8 bases. V shed 9 bases, J shed 2 bases, and the junction held 13 bases outside the gene matches. The CDR3 has 16 residues. Per germline, CDR1 PRHDT and CDR2 FYEKMQ (reference sequence). CDR3: CASRLRGGAPTDTQYF. The CDR3 DNA reads as TGTGCCAGTCGACTACGGGGGGGCGCCCCCACAGATACGCAGTATTTT. Combining the CDR3 with reference TRBV13 and TRBJ2-3 gives the whole variable domain AAGVIQSPRHLIKEKRETATLKCYPIPRHDTVYWYQQGPGQDPQFLISFYEKMQSDKGSIPDRFSAQQFSDYHSELNMSSLELGDSALYFCASRLRGGAPTDTQYFGPGTRLTVL.

This clonotype was observed a single time. The genes are TRBV9 and TRBJ2-3, with TRBD2 matching 11 bases. The germline V gene has CDR1 SGDLS and CDR2 YYNGEE. CDR3 length: 15 amino acids. V lost 2 bases, J lost 2 bases, and 1 base stayed unmatched. The CDR3 is CASSVGLADTDTQYF. As DNA, the CDR3 is TGTGCCAGCAGCGTGGGACTAGCGGACACAGATACGCAGTATTTT.

This clonotype was seen at least ten times. The V call is TRBV19, the J call TRBJ2-3; TRBD2 agrees at 10 bases. Germline loops: CDR1 LNHDA, CDR2 SQIVND (reference sequence). The V gene end was trimmed by 2 bases and the J gene end by 4 bases; junction bases not matched to a gene: 6. The CDR3 is 16 residues long. CDR3 protein: CASSILAGEGADTQYF. CDR3 in DNA: TGTGCCAGTAGTATACTAGCGGGAGAGGGGGCAGATACGCAGTATTTT.

This chain connects TRBV20-1 to TRBJ1-5; D ambiguous. Trimming removed 6 bases from V and 3 bases from J, with 12 bases in between. This CDR3 has 13 amino acids. In germline, CDR1 is DFQATT, CDR2 SNEGSKA (reference sequence). CDR3 protein: CSAWAGHNQPQHF. As DNA, the CDR3 is TGCAGTGCCTGGGCCGGCCACAATCAGCCCCAGCATTTT.

This clonotype has a handful of counts. The chain links TRBV12-3 or TRBV12-4 to TRBJ1-2; a weak D match, TRBD1 (6 bases). Trimming pared 6 bases from V and 6 bases from J, leaving 23 bases between. This CDR3 region has 16 residues. This CDR3 reads CASSPQGEYSKNGYTF. The CDR3, as DNA: TGTGCCAGCAGCCCACAGGGTGAATATTCTAAGAATGGCTACACCTTC.

This chain connects TRBV3-1 to TRBJ1-2; no reliable D call. The CDR3 runs 14 residues. Germline loops: CDR1 LGHDT, CDR2 YNNKEL (reference sequence). The V and J ends lost 4 bases and 2 bases respectively, with 11 bases between them. CDR3 DNA: TGTGCCAGCAGCCCGAACACAATCAACTATGGCTACACCTTC. Amino acids: CASSPNTINYGYTF.

The V and J genes are TRBV6-2 or TRBV6-3 and TRBJ1-5; tentatively, D is TRBD1 (5 bases). Germline-derived CDR1 and CDR2 are MNHEY and SVGEGT. The V end was cut by 4 bases, the J end by 0 bases, with 13 bases between. The CDR3 length is 16 residues. The CDR3 bases are TGTGCCAGCAGTTCCGACAGTGGTTATAGCAATCAGCCCCAGCATTTT. This sequence encodes CASSSDSGYSNQPQHF.

Ten or more counts support this clonotype. This rearrangement joins TRBV12-3 or TRBV12-4 to TRBJ2-1; 7 bases line up with TRBD2. The CDR3 is 15 amino acids. After removal of 6 bases from V and 0 bases from J, the junction contained 5 bases not matched to a gene. As DNA, the CDR3 is TGTGCCAGCAGCCCACTAGCGAGCTCCTACAATGAGCAGTTCTTC. This gives the protein CASSPLASSYNEQFF.

The genes are TRBV11-3 and TRBJ2-7; D is unresolved. The CDR3 runs 11 residues. Germline CDR1 and CDR2: SGHNT and YENEEA. Deletions cut 5 bases from V and 6 bases from J, with 8 bases between. The CDR3: CASSKTIEQYF. CDR3 coding DNA: TGTGCCAGCAGCAAAACCATCGAGCAGTACTTC.

V and J are TRBV15 and TRBJ2-1, with D unresolved. The V gene lost 0 bases and the J gene lost 7 bases, with 13 bases spanning the gap. The CDR3 covers 15 residues. Germline V CDR1 and CDR2: LNHNV, YYDKDF (reference sequence). This CDR3 reads CATSRDVVGTNEQFF. In DNA form, the CDR3 reads TGTGCCACCAGCAGAGATGTGGTAGGTACGAATGAGCAGTTCTTC.

The table lists this clonotype with a few counts. V usage is TRBV7-9 and J usage is TRBJ2-1, with 11 bases identical to TRBD2. Germline CDR1 and CDR2: SEHNR and FQNEAQ (reference sequence). J gave up 5 bases and V 1 base, and 4 bases lay outside the gene matches. There are 16 residues in the CDR3. The CDR3 region is CASSLVGLAGDNEQFF. Here the CDR3 DNA reads TGTGCCAGCAGCTTAGTTGGACTAGCGGGCGACAATGAGCAGTTCTTC.

This chain links TRBV30 with TRBJ2-3; D gene uncertain. V was trimmed by 1 base and J by 2 bases, leaving 13 bases between them. The CDR3 contains 15 residues. Germline CDR1 GTSNPN, CDR2 SVGIG (reference sequence). CDR3 in amino acids: CAWSEASPHTDTQYF. In DNA, the CDR3 is TGTGCCTGGAGTGAGGCCAGTCCACACACAGATACGCAGTATTTT.

This chain uses TRBV6-1 with TRBJ1-2; 9 bases match TRBD1. There are 15 residues in the CDR3. V lost 7 bases, J lost 0 bases, and 6 bases stayed unmatched. Germline V gives CDR1 MNHNS, CDR2 SASEGT. The CDR3 reads CASKTGGKANYGYTF. The DNA of the CDR3 is TGTGCCAGCAAGACAGGGGGGAAAGCTAACTATGGCTACACCTTC.

The V and J genes are TRBV9 and TRBJ2-1; TRBD1 matches at 8 bases. This CDR3 is 16 amino acids long. Trimming at V came to 0 bases and at J to 4 bases, leaving 6 bases not matched to a gene. CDR1 and CDR2 from the germline V gene are SGDLS and YYNGEE. CDR3: CASSVDAGGSYNEQFF. The CDR3 DNA reads TGTGCCAGCAGCGTAGACGCAGGGGGCTCGTACAATGAGCAGTTCTTC.

The J gene is TRBJ2-3, the V gene TRBV12-3 or TRBV12-4, with 13 bases fitting TRBD2. Losses at the gene ends were 3 bases for V and 4 bases for J; bases not matched to a gene: 1. The CDR3 spans 15 residues. CDR3 in amino acids: CASSFGLAGADTQYF. Here the CDR3 DNA reads TGTGCCAGCAGTTTCGGACTAGCGGGAGCAGATACGCAGTATTTT.

The chain couples TRBV7-2 to TRBJ2-3; unclear D gene. CDR1 and CDR2 (germline): SGHTA, FQGNSA. The ends were cut back, 3 bases at V and 0 bases at J, with 16 bases in the middle. The CDR3 runs to 17 residues. DNA for the CDR3: TGTGCCAGCAGCTTTGGGTTTCCGGCTTTGAGCACAGATACGCAGTATTTT. Translation: CASSFGFPALSTDTQYF.

The rearrangement uses TRBV18 and TRBJ2-7, with 11 bases aligning to TRBD1. Germline V lookup: CDR1 KGHSH, CDR2 LQKENI. Losses at the gene ends were 4 bases for V and 3 bases for J; bases not matched to a gene: 8. The CDR3 is 16 residues long. The CDR3 loop is CASSHWTGGSSYEQYF. The CDR3 nucleotides read TGTGCCAGCTCACACTGGACAGGGGGCTCAAGCTACGAGCAGTACTTC. Based on the CDR3 plus reference TRBV18 and TRBJ2-7, the full variable domain is NAGVMQNPRHLVRRRGQEARLRCSPMKGHSHVYWYRQLPEEGLKFMVYLQKENIIDESGMPKERFSAEFPKEGPSILRIQQVVRGDSAAYFCASSHWTGGSSYEQYFGPGTRLTVT.

The genes are TRBV6-5 and TRBJ2-1; tentative D call: TRBD2 (5 bases). The CDR3 runs to 17 residues. CDR1 MNHEY and CDR2 SVGAGI come from the germline V gene. V was clipped by 6 bases and J by 0 bases, with 18 bases between them. The CDR3 DNA reads TGTGCCAGCAGGGGAACCGCCACTAGTGGCTCCTACAATGAGCAGTTCTTC. It is translated as CASRGTATSGSYNEQFF.

This clonotype was detected only a few times. V gene TRBV7-9 combines with J gene TRBJ1-1; D may be TRBD1 (6 bases). The V and J ends lost 8 bases and 4 bases respectively, with 11 bases between them. CDR1 and CDR2 (germline): SEHNR, FQNEAQ (reference sequence). The CDR3 has 12 residues. CDR3 protein: CASGEGGTEAFF. CDR3 coding DNA: TGTGCCAGCGGGGAAGGGGGCACTGAAGCTTTCTTT.

The V gene is TRBV15, the J gene TRBJ2-1; TRBD2 agrees at 7 bases. This CDR3 spans 12 amino acids. Unmatched junction bases numbered 5, after V lost 6 bases and J lost 9 bases. Per the germline V gene, CDR1 is LNHNV and CDR2 is YYDKDF (reference sequence). The DNA of the CDR3 is TGTGCCACCAGGACTAGCCGGGGTGAGCAGTTCTTC. It is translated as CATRTSRGEQFF.